This TCR beta chain stems from a study of T cells after posttransplantation cyclophosphamide (dated by TCRdb to about 2016). Study-level background: T cell repertoire reconstitution was tracked by TRB sequencing after myeloablative bone marrow transplantation in which posttransplantation cyclophosphamide was used as GVHD prophylaxis. Blood from all 35 or so PTCy patients with 1-year posttransplant specimens was subjected to TRB sequencing. Public TRB sequences were queried against a database of over 3,600 sequences associated with responses to pathogens, tumor antigens, self-antigens and alloantigens. Antigen receptor sequencing covered samples from 35 to 40 PTCy-treated patients and some 15 of their related bone marrow donors. Because TRA and TRB clonality correlated tightly in ten or so samples, later TCR analyses were limited to TRB. TRB sequencing was also done on up to 3 additional blood samples from 2 to 5.2 years after transplant in 3 patients, and on pretransplant blood from 4 patients.

Genomic DNA was the input for TRB sequencing, which was run either with the immunoSEQ assay at survey resolution or with the hsTCRB kit. The study's own analysis went as follows. Initial read processing used immunoSEQ software, and repertoire analyses used the LymphoSeq R package. For each TRB dataset, clonality was calculated as 1 minus normalized Shannon entropy, and the Gini coefficient was computed as well. Phenotypes of unsorted samples were inferred by mapping TRB sequences from sorted subsets of the recipient or donor onto unsorted samples of the same recipient. This immuneACCESS table, as held by TCRdb, lists in-frame sequences with V and J called but not all clones. Of the missing ones, under half trace to an unresolved V gene in checked studies; the others have no known cause. V, J and clone size are taken as reported in that table, and D and trimming were inferred from the DNA itself. The sample profile shows tens of thousands of clones; roughly 95% of them were found once. About 3% of the sample is taken by the ten largest.

On the day of marrow donation, related bone marrow donors gave peripheral blood samples. Mononuclear cells from peripheral blood and bone marrow were separated by Ficoll-Hypaque density centrifugation and then cryopreserved. The germline V gene (reference sequence) yields MNHEY for CDR1 and SMNVEV for CDR2. V drops 6 bases and J drops 2 bases, leaving 11 bases in between. The CDR3 contains 13 residues, cysteine and phenylalanine counted. This entry keeps only the CDR3 DNA: 39 bases, framed from base 1. Points the paper makes about the study in general: Across 40 to 55 patients, TRB clonality was highly associated with recipient CMV seropositivity and CMV reactivation, and diversity in PTCy patients was similar to diversity in CNI/methotrexate controls. The TRB repertoires of T cells infiltrating skin or GI tract showed only limited overlap with the TRB repertoires of T cells in blood. Donor-recipient similarity was low at 1-2 months but increased during the first year, and donor CD8+ memory clones often dominated later blood repertoires.

In regard to this clone: No antigen is known for it. No quality values exist for individual bases; no much larger clone is one base distant.

Recombination joined TRBV27 with TRBJ2-7, with TRBD1 as a weak D call on 6 bases. This clonotype was sampled from a woman between 25 and 40 years old in good health and a related stem cell transplant donor. The sample consisted of PBMCs. The CDR3 amino acid sequence is: CASRDTGTYEQYF. The bases are TGTGCCAGCAGGGATACAGGGACCTACGAGCAGTACTTC.